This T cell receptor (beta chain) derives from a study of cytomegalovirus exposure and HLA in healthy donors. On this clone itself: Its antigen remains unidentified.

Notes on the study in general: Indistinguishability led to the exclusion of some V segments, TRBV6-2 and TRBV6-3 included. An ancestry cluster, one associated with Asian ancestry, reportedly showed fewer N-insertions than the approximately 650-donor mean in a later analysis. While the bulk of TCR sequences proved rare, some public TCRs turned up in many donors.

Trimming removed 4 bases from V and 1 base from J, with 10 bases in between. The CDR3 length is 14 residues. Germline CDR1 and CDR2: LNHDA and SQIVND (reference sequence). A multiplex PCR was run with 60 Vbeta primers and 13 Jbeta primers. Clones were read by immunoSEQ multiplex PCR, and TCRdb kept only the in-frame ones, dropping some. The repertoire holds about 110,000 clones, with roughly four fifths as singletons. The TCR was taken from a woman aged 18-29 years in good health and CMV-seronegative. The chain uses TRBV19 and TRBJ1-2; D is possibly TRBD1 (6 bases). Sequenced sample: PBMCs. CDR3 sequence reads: CASSTGTHNYGYTF. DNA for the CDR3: TGTGCCAGTAGTACCGGGACACATAACTATGGCTACACCTTC.